Listed below are T cell receptor beta chains from one sample, sequenced in a study of PD-L1 blockade in urothelial cancer. Here immunoSEQ multiplex PCR was the method, and the copy in TCRdb shows in-frame clones only, minus some. The sample includes fewer than 45,000 clones, roughly 82% of them seen just once. This specimen consisted of PBMCs, obtained around atezolizumab (anti-PD-L1) treatment. The receptors here all came from a man in his sixties or seventies with urothelial cancer. CDR3s include the opening cysteine and the closing phenylalanine or tryptophan. The D gene is left open where the match is weak. Expanded clones are given a class, and other clones once, few, many or no size at all.

d_gene	v_gene	abundance	j_gene	CDR3nt	CDR3aa
.	TRBV29-1	.	TRBJ2-1	TGCAGCGTTGTCAGGGGCAATGAGCAGTTCTTC	CSVVRGNEQFF
.	TRBV4-1	.	TRBJ2-3	TGCGCCAGCAGCCTTTACAGGGACCCTAGCACAGATACGCAGTATTTT	CASSLYRDPSTDTQYF
.	TRBV5-1	once	TRBJ2-2	TGCGCCAGCAGCTCAGGACATACGAACACCGGGGAGCTGTTTTTT	CASSSGHTNTGELFF
.	TRBV7-2	.	TRBJ2-5	TGTGCCAGCAGCTTAAGCCAGGCACAAGAGACCCAGTACTTC	CASSLSQAQETQYF
.	TRBV9	.	TRBJ1-2	TGTGCCAGCACCCCAGACTGGGGCGCCGGGGGCTACACCTTC	CASTPDWGAGGYTF
.	TRBV9	few	TRBJ1-2	TGTGCCAGCAGCGTCCGAGGGAGTGAAGCGCCCGTCACCTTC	CASSVRGSEAPVTF
TRBD1	TRBV5-6	once	TRBJ1-3	TGTGCCAGCAGCGCGGACAGGGGGCAAGGAAACACCATATATTTT	CASSADRGQGNTIYF
.	TRBV13	.	TRBJ1-3	TGTGCCAGCAGCACTAGGACAGCTAGGAGGGGAAACACCATATATTTT	CASSTRTARRGNTIYF
.	TRBV28	.	TRBJ2-3	TGTGCCAGCAGTTTAATCATGCAGGGAACCTCCACAGATACGCAGTATTTT	CASSLIMQGTSTDTQYF
TRBD1	TRBV5-1	.	TRBJ1-3	TGCGCCAGCAGCCCTGGGACAGGGGAAGGAAACACCATATATTTT	CASSPGTGEGNTIYF
TRBD1	TRBV5-5	once	TRBJ1-2	TGTGCCAGCAGGGACGACAGGGTAGAATGGAACTATGGCTACACCTTC	CASRDDRVEWNYGYTF
TRBD1	TRBV2	.	TRBJ2-7	TGTGCCAGCAGACTCGGACAGGGCGTCGCCTACGAGCAGTACTTC	CASRLGQGVAYEQYF
.	TRBV29-1	.	TRBJ1-4	TGCAGCGTTGAGGGGGGAAGTAATGAAAAACTGTTTTTT	CSVEGGSNEKLFF
TRBD1	TRBV27	.	TRBJ1-2	TGTGCCAGCAGCTTCGACAGGGGCTATGGCTACACCTTC	CASSFDRGYGYTF
.	TRBV2	.	TRBJ2-3	TGTGCCAGCAGTGAAGCTAGAGATACGCAGTATTTT	CASSEARDTQYF
TRBD2	TRBV7-6	.	TRBJ2-5	TGTGCCAGCAGCCGAACGACGGGACTAGCGGGAGGGATGGAGACCCAGTACTTC	CASSRTTGLAGGMETQYF
.	TRBV6-1	once	TRBJ2-2	TGTGCCAGCAGCGTCCCCTCTATAACCGGGGAGCTGTTTTTT	CASSVPSITGELFF
.	TRBV5-6	few	TRBJ2-3	TGTGCCAGCAGCCGTACAAGCACAGATACGCAGTATTTT	CASSRTSTDTQYF
TRBD1	TRBV2	.	TRBJ2-2	TGTGCCAGCCTTGGGACAGGGGTAACCGGGGAGCTGTTTTTT	CASLGTGVTGELFF
TRBD2	TRBV9	once	TRBJ2-3	TGTGCCAGCAGCGTAGCTATGGGACTAGCGGGAGGGCTTGGAGATACGCAGTATTTT	CASSVAMGLAGGLGDTQYF
TRBD2	TRBV19	.	TRBJ2-3	TGTGCCAGTAGTCCCCCCGCTAGCGGCACGCAGTATTTT	CASSPPASGTQYF
.	TRBV4-3	.	TRBJ2-2	TGCGCCAGCAGCCAAGATGGGCAGGGTTGGACCGGGGAGCTGTTTTTT	CASSQDGQGWTGELFF
.	TRBV19	.	TRBJ2-2	TGTGCCAGTATGAGGATTGTGAACACCGGGGAGCTGTTTTTT	CASMRIVNTGELFF
.	TRBV4-3	once	TRBJ2-3	TGCGCCAGCAGCCAAGAAGGTGGCAGGACAGATACGCAGTATTTT	CASSQEGGRTDTQYF
.	TRBV29-1	.	TRBJ1-2	TGCAGCGTGTTAGGGGACTCCCTAAACTATGGCTACACCTTC	CSVLGDSLNYGYTF
.	TRBV6-1	.	TRBJ1-2	TGTGCCAGCAGTGAAGCGGGGGGAACGGTGGGCTACACCTTC	CASSEAGGTVGYTF
.	TRBV2	.	TRBJ1-5	TGTGCCAGCAGTAACAGGGTGGGGGCCCTCAATCAGCCCCAGCATTTT	CASSNRVGALNQPQHF
.	TRBV15	.	TRBJ1-1	TGTGCCACCAGCAGAGATGGGCAGGGAAACACTGAAGCTTTCTTT	CATSRDGQGNTEAFF
.	TRBV15	once	TRBJ2-1	TGTGCCACCAGCAGAGAGAGTGAGCAGTTCTTC	CATSRESEQFF
.	TRBV5-1	.	TRBJ1-1	TGCGCCAGCAAAAGCGCGGGACTCATGAACACTGAAGCTTTCTTT	CASKSAGLMNTEAFF
.	TRBV27	many	TRBJ1-5	TGTGCCAGCAGCTCACAGGGAGGCAATCAGCCCCAGCATTTT	CASSSQGGNQPQHF
.	TRBV6-5	.	TRBJ2-7	TGTGCCAGCAGACCCGACTATTGGGGCTACGAGCAGTACTTC	CASRPDYWGYEQYF
.	TRBV12-1	.	TRBJ1-5	TGTGCCAGCAGCTTGCGGCAGCAGTATAGCAATCAGCCCCAGCATTTT	CASSLRQQYSNQPQHF